The 15 T cell receptor beta chains below were found in one sample sequenced in a study of blood T cell repertoires in COVID-19. Using immunoSEQ multiplex PCR, the repertoire was profiled, and TCRdb retains in-frame clones only, with some absent. This table has over 85,000 clones, about 91% appearing once. Sequencing was done on a sample of peripheral blood. These receptors originate from a man younger than 35 with acute or convalescent COVID-19.

J is TRBJ1-3 and V is TRBV2; TRBD1 might be the D (5 bases). The CDR3 covers 15 residues. CDR1 is SNHLY, CDR2 FYNNEI, per germline. Trimming cost V 3 bases and J 4 bases, with 13 bases left between them. In DNA form, the CDR3 reads TGTGCCAGCAGTGATCGTCAGGGCGGCGGAAACACCATATATTTT. Translation gives CASSDRQGGGNTIYF. The full variable domain, with the rest looked up from reference TRBV2 and TRBJ1-3, is EPEVTQTPSHQVTQMGQEVILRCVPISNHLYFYWYRQILGQKVEFLVSFYNNEISEKSEIFDDQFSVERPDGSNFTLKIRSTKLEDSAMYFCASSDRQGGGNTIYFGEGSWLTVV.

V usage is TRBV14 and J usage is TRBJ2-1, with TRBD1 identical over 7 bases. Germline V CDR1 and CDR2: SGHDN, FVKESK. V shed 4 bases, J shed 5 bases, and the junction held 11 bases outside the gene matches. This CDR3 has 16 amino acids. CDR3 protein: CASSRLLGQVDNEQFF. In DNA, the CDR3 is TGTGCCAGCAGCCGCCTTCTAGGACAGGTCGACAATGAGCAGTTCTTC.

The rearrangement uses TRBV29-1 and TRBJ2-7, with 12 bases identical to TRBD1. From germline, CDR1 is SQVTM and CDR2 ANQGSEA. This CDR3 region has 13 residues. The V and J ends lost 3 bases and 4 bases, in that order; junction bases with no gene match: 1. This chain's CDR3 is CSVEGQGAYEQYF. In DNA, the CDR3 is TGCAGCGTTGAGGGACAGGGGGCTTACGAGCAGTACTTC.

This sequence joins TRBV5-5 and TRBJ1-5, with a possible D match to TRBD1 (6 bases). V was pared by 4 bases and J by 1 base, with 21 bases between. This CDR3 spans 18 amino acids. CDR1 is SGHKS and CDR2 is YYEKEE in the germline V gene (reference sequence). The CDR3 is CASSRTAYPSRSNQPQHF. CDR3 bases: TGTGCCAGCAGCCGGACAGCGTATCCTTCGAGGAGCAATCAGCCCCAGCATTTT.

Here the CDR3 reads CASSPALGYNEQFF. CDR3 coding DNA: TGTGCCAGCTCACCAGCCCTCGGTTACAATGAGCAGTTCTTC. This rearrangement joins TRBV18 to TRBJ2-1, with D unclear. The germline CDR1 and CDR2 sequences are KGHSH and LQKENI. CDR3 size: 14 residues. The ends were cut back, 2 bases at V and 4 bases at J, with 9 bases in the middle.

V usage is TRBV19 and J usage is TRBJ2-7; possibly TRBD1 for D (7 bases). The germline gives CDR1 LNHDA, CDR2 SQIVND (reference sequence). The CDR3 has 14 residues. V was clipped by 5 bases and J by 1 base, with 12 bases between them. The CDR3 sequence: CASSPAGQSYEQYF. The CDR3 nucleotides read TGTGCCAGTAGTCCGGCGGGACAGTCCTACGAGCAGTACTTC. Filled out from reference TRBV19 and TRBJ2-7, the complete variable domain reads DGGITQSPKYLFRKEGQNVTLSCEQNLNHDAMYWYRQDPGQGLRLIYYSQIVNDFQKGDIAEGYSVSREKKESFPLTVTSAQKNPTAFYLCASSPAGQSYEQYFGPGTRLTVT.

CDR3 bases: TGCGCCAGCAGCTCGGCCGGGACAGGGGGAGACACCATATATTTT. It codes for CASSSAGTGGDTIYF. The rearrangement joins TRBV5-1 to TRBJ1-3, with TRBD1 matching 11 bases. This CDR3 region has 15 residues. After removal of 3 bases from V and 8 bases from J, the junction contained 7 bases not matched to a gene. Germline values: CDR1 SGHRS, CDR2 YFSETQ.

The table lists this clone with a few counts. The chain employs TRBV5-1 and TRBJ2-5; 7 bases fit TRBD2. Unmatched junction bases numbered 4, after V lost 7 bases and J lost 4 bases. This CDR3 region has 12 residues. Germline V gene sequence: CDR1 SGHRS, CDR2 YFSETQ. The CDR3 sequence: CASFREGETQYF. CDR3 in DNA: TGCGCCAGCTTTAGGGAGGGAGAGACCCAGTACTTC.

The chain combines TRBV7-9 with TRBJ2-7; no reliable D call. Per the germline V gene, CDR1 is SEHNR and CDR2 is FQNEAQ (reference sequence). CDR3 size: 13 residues. Trimming took off 2 bases at V and 5 bases at J, with 10 bases between the two ends. CDR3 sequence reads: CASSLRGENEQYF. The CDR3 DNA is TGTGCCAGCAGCTTACGAGGAGAGAACGAGCAGTACTTC. Looking up the rest from reference TRBV7-9 and TRBJ2-7 gives the full variable domain: DTGVSQNPRHKITKRGQNVTFRCDPISEHNRLYWYRQTLGQGPEFLTYFQNEAQLEKSRLLSDRFSAERPKGSFSTLEIQRTEQGDSAMYLCASSLRGENEQYFGPGTRLTVT.

This clone was detected once. The rearrangement uses TRBV11-2 and TRBJ1-2, with 7 bases fitting TRBD1. This CDR3 contains 13 residues. The V and J ends lost 1 base and 8 bases, in that order; junction bases with no gene match: 4. Germline V lookup: CDR1 SGHAT, CDR2 FQNNGV. CDR3 amino acids: CASSLAGGNGYTF. CDR3 DNA sequence: TGTGCCAGCAGCTTAGCAGGGGGGAACGGCTACACCTTC.

The genes are TRBV19 and TRBJ2-1; 9 bases align to TRBD2. V shed 2 bases and J 8 bases; nucleotides not matched to a gene: 10. From germline, CDR1 is LNHDA and CDR2 SQIVND (reference sequence). This CDR3 is 16 amino acids long. As DNA, the CDR3 is TGTGCCAGTAGTATAATCGGGCTAGCGGGAAGCGATGAGCAGTTCTTC. Amino acid sequence: CASSIIGLAGSDEQFF.

The V gene is TRBV19, the J gene TRBJ1-6, with a weak D call TRBD1 (5 bases). The germline V gene has CDR1 LNHDA and CDR2 SQIVND (reference sequence). The V end lost 4 bases, the J end lost 6 bases, and 7 bases lay between the germline ends. The length of the CDR3 is 13 residues. This CDR3 reads CASSTDSNSPLHF. The CDR3 nucleotides read TGTGCCAGTAGTACAGACAGTAATTCACCCCTCCACTTT.

This chain connects TRBV13 to TRBJ1-6, with a tentative D call TRBD1 (5 bases). In germline, CDR1 is PRHDT, CDR2 FYEKMQ (reference sequence). The V end was cut by 2 bases, the J end by 5 bases, with 13 bases between. This CDR3 has 16 amino acids. The CDR3 sequence: CASSLTQGQNNSPLHF. In DNA, the CDR3 is TGTGCCAGCAGCTTAACCCAGGGCCAGAATAATTCACCCCTCCACTTT.

The table lists this clone with a few counts. This chain uses TRBV5-4 with TRBJ2-7; 10 bases are shared with TRBD1. Germline loops: CDR1 SGHNT, CDR2 YYREEE (reference sequence). The CDR3 loop spans 15 amino acids. Germline trimming cut 5 bases from V and 5 bases from J; bases unmatched to any gene: 10. The DNA of the CDR3 is TGTGCCAGCAGTCCGCCCGGGACAGGGGCCCACGAGCAGTACTTC. It translates to CASSPPGTGAHEQYF.

The chain employs TRBV3-1 (or the pseudogene TRBV3-2) and TRBJ1-2; TRBD1 agrees at 9 bases. V was pared by 3 bases and J by 5 bases, with 7 bases of the junction left unmatched. The CDR3 totals 15 residues. Germline assignment: CDR1 LGHDT and CDR2 YNNKEL (reference sequence). CDR3 sequence reads: CASSQGNRGLYGYTF. The CDR3 bases are TGTGCCAGCAGCCAGGGTAACAGGGGGCTTTATGGCTACACCTTC.